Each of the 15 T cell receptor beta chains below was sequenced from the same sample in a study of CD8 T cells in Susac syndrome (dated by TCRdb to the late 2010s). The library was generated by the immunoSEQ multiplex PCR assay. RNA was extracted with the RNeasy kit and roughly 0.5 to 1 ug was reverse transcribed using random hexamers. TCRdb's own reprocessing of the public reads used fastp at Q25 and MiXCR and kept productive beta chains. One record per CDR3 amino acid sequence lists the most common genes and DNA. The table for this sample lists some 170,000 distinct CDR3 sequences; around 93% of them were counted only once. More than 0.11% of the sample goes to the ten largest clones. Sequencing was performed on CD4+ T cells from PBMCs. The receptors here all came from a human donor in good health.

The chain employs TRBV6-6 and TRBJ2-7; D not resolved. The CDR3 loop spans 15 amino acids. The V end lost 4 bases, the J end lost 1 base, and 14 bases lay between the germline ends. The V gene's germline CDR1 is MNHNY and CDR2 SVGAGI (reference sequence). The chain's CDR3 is CASSFSPQRSYEQYF. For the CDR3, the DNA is TGTGCCAGCAGTTTCAGTCCACAGAGATCCTACGAGCAGTACTTC.

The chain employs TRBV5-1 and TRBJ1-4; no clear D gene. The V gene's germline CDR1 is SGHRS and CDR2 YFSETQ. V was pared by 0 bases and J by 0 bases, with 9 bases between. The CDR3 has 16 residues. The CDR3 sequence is CASSLAATSTNEKLFF. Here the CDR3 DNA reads TGCGCCAGCAGCTTGGCCGCCACCTCAACTAATGAAAAACTGTTTTTT.

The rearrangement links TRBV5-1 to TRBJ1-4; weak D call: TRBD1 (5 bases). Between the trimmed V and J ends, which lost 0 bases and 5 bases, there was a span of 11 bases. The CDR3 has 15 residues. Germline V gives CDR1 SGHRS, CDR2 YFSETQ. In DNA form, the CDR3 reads TGCGCCAGCAGCTTGGGGGACGGGAAGAATGAAAAACTGTTTTTT. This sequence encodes CASSLGDGKNEKLFF.

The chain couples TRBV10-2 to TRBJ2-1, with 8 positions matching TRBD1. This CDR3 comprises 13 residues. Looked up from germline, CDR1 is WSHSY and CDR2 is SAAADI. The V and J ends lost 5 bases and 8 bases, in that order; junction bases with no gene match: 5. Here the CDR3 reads CASSLAGGDEQFF. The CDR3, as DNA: TGCGCCAGCAGTTTGGCAGGGGGCGATGAGCAGTTCTTC.

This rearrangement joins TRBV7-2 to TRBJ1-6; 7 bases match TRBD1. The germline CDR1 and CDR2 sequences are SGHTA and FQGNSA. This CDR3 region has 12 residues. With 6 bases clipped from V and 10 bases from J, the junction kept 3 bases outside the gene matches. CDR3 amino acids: CASRPTGSPLHF. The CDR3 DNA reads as TGTGCCAGCAGACCGACAGGGTCACCCCTCCACTTT.

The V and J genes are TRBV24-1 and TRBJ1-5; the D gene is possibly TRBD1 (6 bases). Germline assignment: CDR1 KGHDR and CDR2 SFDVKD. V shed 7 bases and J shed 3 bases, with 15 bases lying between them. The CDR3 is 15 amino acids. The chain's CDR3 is CATSSGGRDNQPQHF. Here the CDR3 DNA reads TGTGCCACCAGCTCTGGGGGGCGAGACAATCAGCCCCAGCATTTT.

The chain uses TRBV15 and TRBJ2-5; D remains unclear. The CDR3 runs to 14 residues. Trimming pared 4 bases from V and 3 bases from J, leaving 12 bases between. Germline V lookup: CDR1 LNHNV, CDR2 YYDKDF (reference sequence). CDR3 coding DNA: TGTGCCACCAGCACCGTGGACGCAAAAGAGACCCAGTACTTC. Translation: CATSTVDAKETQYF.

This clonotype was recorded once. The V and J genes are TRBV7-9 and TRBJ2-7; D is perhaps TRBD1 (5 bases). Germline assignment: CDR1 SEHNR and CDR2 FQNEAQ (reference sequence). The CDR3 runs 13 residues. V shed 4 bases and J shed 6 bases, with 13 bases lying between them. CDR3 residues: CASSSNIRGEQYF. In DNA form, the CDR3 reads TGTGCCAGCAGCTCAAACATAAGGGGCGAGCAGTACTTC.

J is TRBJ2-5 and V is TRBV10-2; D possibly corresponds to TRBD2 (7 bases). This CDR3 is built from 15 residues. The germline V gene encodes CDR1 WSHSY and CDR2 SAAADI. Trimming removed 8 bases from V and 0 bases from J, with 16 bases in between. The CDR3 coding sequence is TGCGCCAGCGTAGCCGGGGGGCCGTACCAAGAGACCCAGTACTTC. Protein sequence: CASVAGGPYQETQYF.

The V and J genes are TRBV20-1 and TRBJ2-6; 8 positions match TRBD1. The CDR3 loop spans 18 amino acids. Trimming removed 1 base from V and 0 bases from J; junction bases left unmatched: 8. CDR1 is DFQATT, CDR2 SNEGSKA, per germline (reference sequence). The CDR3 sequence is CSARARDRTNSGANVLTF. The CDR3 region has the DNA TGCAGTGCTAGAGCCCGGGACAGGACCAACTCTGGGGCCAACGTCCTGACTTTC.

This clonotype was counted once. CDR3 DNA: TGTGCCAGCAGCCCAACTAGCGGGGGCTACAATGAGCAGTTCTTC. This sequence encodes CASSPTSGGYNEQFF. The gene calls are TRBV4-2 and TRBJ2-1; 11 positions agree with TRBD2. There are 15 residues in the CDR3. Germline-derived CDR1 and CDR2 are LGHNA and YNFKEQ. Trimming took 4 bases from V and 3 from J; bases not matched to a gene: 2.

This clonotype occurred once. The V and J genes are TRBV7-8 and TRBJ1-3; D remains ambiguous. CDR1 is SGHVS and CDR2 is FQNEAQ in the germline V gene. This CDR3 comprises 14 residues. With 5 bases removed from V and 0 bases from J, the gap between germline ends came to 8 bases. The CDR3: CASSLGSSGNTIYF. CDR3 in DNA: TGTGCCAGCAGCCTAGGGAGCTCTGGAAACACCATATATTTT.

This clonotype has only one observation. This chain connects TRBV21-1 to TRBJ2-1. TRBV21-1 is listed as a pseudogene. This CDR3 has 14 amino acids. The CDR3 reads CASSKEGSYNEQFF. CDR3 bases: TGTGCCAGCAGCAAGGAGGGCTCCTACAATGAGCAGTTCTTC.

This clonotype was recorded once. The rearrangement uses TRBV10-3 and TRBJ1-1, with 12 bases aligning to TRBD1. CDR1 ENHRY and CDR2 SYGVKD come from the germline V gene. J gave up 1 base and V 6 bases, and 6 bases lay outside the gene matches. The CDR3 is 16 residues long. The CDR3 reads CAIRPGQGAWNTEAFF. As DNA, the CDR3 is TGTGCCATCAGGCCGGGACAGGGGGCCTGGAACACTGAAGCTTTCTTT.

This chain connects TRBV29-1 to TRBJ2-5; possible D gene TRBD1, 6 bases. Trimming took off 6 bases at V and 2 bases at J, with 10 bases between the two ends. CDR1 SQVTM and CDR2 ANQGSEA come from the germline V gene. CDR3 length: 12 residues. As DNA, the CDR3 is TGCAGCGTGACGGACAGTCAAGAGACCCAGTACTTC. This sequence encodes CSVTDSQETQYF.